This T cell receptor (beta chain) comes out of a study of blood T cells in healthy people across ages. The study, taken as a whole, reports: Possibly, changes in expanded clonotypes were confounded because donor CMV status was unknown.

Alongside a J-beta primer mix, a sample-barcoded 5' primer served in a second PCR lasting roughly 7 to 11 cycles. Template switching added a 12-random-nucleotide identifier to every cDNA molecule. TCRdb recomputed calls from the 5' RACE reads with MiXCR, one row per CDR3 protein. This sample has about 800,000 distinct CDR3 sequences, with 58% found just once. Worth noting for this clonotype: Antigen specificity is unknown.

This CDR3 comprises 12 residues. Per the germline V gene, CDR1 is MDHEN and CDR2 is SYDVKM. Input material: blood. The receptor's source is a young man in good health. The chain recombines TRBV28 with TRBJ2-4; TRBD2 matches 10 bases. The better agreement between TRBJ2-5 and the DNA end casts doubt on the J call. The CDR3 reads CATQREGGTQYF. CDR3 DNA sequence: TGTGCCACCCAGCGGGAGGGGGGGACCCAGTACTTC.